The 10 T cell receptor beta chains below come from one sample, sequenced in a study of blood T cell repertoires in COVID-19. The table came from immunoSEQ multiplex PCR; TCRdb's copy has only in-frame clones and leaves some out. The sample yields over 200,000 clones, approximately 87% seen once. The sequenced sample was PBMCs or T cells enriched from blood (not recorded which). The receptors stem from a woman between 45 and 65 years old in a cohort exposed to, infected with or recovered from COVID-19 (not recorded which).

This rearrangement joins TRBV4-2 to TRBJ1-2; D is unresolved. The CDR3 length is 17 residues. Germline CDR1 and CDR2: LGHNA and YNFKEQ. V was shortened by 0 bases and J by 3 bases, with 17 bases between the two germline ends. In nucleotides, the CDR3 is TGTGCCAGCAGCCAAGATTCGGAGGGCCGAATTTACTATGGCTACACCTTC. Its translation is CASSQDSEGRIYYGYTF.

The CDR3 DNA follows: TGTGCCAGCAGTGTCCAGGGTGAGACCCAGTACTTC. Protein sequence: CASSVQGETQYF. This rearrangement joins TRBV2 to TRBJ2-5; possibly TRBD1 for D (5 bases). The CDR3 totals 12 residues. CDR1 SNHLY and CDR2 FYNNEI come from the germline V gene. V dropped 4 bases and J dropped 5 bases, with 8 bases sitting between them.

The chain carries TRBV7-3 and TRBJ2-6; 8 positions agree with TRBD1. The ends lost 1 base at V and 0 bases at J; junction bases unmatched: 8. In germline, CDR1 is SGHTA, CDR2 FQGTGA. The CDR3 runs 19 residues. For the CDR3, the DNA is TGTGCCAGCAGCTTAATGGCAGGGGGCAGATCCTCTGGGGCCAACGTCCTGACTTTC. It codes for CASSLMAGGRSSGANVLTF.

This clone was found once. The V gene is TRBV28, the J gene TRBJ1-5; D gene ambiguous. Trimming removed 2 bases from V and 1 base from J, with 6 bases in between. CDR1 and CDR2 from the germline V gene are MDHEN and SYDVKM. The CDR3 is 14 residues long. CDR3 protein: CASSLLSSNQPQHF. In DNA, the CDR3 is TGTGCCAGCAGTTTACTTAGCAGCAATCAGCCCCAGCATTTT. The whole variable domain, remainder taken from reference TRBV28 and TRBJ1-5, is DVKVTQSSRYLVKRTGEKVFLECVQDMDHENMFWYRQDPGLGLRLIYFSYDVKMKEKGDIPEGYSVSREKKERFSLILESASTNQTSMYLCASSLLSSNQPQHFGDGTRLSIL.

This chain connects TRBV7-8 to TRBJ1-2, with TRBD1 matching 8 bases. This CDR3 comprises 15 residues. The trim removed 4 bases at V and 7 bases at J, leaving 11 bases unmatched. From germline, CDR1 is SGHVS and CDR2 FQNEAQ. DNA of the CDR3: TGTGCCAGCAGCTCCAGACAGGGGAGTTCGCGTGGCTACACCTTC. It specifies CASSSRQGSSRGYTF.

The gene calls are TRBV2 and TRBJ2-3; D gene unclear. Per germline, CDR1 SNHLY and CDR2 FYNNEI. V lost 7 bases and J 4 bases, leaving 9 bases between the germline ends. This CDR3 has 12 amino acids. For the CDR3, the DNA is TGTGCCAGCACTGACGTGTCAGATACGCAGTATTTT. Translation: CASTDVSDTQYF.

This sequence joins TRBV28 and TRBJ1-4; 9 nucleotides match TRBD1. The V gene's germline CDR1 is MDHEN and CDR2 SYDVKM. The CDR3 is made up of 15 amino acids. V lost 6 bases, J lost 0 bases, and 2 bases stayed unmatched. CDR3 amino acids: CASRRTGATNEKLFF. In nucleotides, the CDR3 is TGTGCCAGCAGAAGGACAGGGGCAACTAATGAAAAACTGTTTTTT.

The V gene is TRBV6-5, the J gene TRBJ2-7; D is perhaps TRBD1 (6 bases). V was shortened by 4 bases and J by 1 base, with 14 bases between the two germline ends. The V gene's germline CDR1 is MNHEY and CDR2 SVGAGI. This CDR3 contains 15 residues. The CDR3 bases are TGTGCCAGCAGTTCCCCCCCAGGGGTTTCCTACGAGCAGTACTTC. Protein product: CASSSPPGVSYEQYF.

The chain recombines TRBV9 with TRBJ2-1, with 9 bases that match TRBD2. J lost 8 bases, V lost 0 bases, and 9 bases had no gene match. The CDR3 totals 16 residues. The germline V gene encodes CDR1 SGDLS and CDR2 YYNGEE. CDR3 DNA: TGTGCCAGCAGCGTAGGTCTGCGGGGGGGCCCGGATGAGCAGTTCTTC. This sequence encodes CASSVGLRGGPDEQFF.

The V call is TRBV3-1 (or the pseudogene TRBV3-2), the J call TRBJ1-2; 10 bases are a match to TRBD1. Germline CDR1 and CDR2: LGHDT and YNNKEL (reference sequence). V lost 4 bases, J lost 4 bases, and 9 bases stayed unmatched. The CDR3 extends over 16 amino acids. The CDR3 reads CASSPPPTGGIYGYTF. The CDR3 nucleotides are TGTGCCAGCAGCCCGCCCCCGACAGGGGGCATCTATGGCTACACCTTC.